This T cell receptor (beta chain) emerged from a study of blood T cell repertoires in COVID-19. Study-level information: From T cells, B-cell-depleted T cells, or PBMCs came the material, which was cDNA or gDNA.

Germline V gene sequence: CDR1 SNHLY, CDR2 FYNNEI. V dropped 8 bases and J dropped 8; count of bases not matched to a gene: 12. CDR3 size: 14 residues. In the original analysis: Nucleated cell number was recorded as an estimate derived from reference gene primer amplification. Libraries were prepared by immunoSEQ multiplex PCR; TCRdb keeps only in-frame clonotypes and omits some of them. Clone size and V and J calls were adopted from that table, with D and trimming inferred from the DNA. The sample yields roughly 180,000 clones, 70% to 90% seen once. This chain connects TRBV2 to TRBJ2-1; 7 bases fit TRBD2. Sequencing was performed on peripheral blood. The sequence derives from a man aged 35 to 55 who had recovered from COVID-19. CDR3 residues: CASPGGREWDEQFF. The CDR3 nucleotides are TGTGCCAGCCCCGGGGGGAGGGAGTGGGATGAGCAGTTCTTC.